This TCR beta chain was captured by sequencing in a study of cytomegalovirus exposure and HLA in healthy donors. Study at large: Early released data had around 79 million unique TCRs, all coming from HLA-typed donors.

V dropped 0 bases and J dropped 3 bases, with 17 bases sitting between them. CDR1 and CDR2 from the germline V gene are LGHNA and YSLEER. CDR3 size: 17 residues. Amplification used 60 Vbeta primers and 13 Jbeta primers. Only in-frame clones appear in the TCRdb table, and some are missing; sequencing was by immunoSEQ multiplex PCR. Of fewer than 200,000 clones in the sample, under 85% were seen once. This clonotype was sampled from a woman aged 18-30 years in good health and CMV-seropositive. V gene TRBV4-3 combines with J gene TRBJ1-1; D is unclear. Input material: PBMCs. The CDR3 region is CASSQDWAAPWDTEAFF. CDR3 nucleotide sequence: TGCGCCAGCAGCCAAGATTGGGCTGCTCCTTGGGACACTGAAGCTTTCTTT.